The 13 T cell receptor beta chains reported below all come from one sample, sequenced in a study of T cells in Graves' hyperthyroidism and ophthalmopathy (dated by TCRdb to 2018 to 2020). Receptor amplification or capture employed multiplex PCR. The sequencing machine was an Illumina HiSeq 2000. Amplification of TCR beta CDR3 regions was carried out from RNA transcripts. For the first round of RT-PCR on the TCR CDR3, the HTBI primer set was used together with the Qiagen OneStep RT-PCR kit. TCRdb ran its own pipeline on the public reads, namely fastp trimming at Q25 and MiXCR clone calling, and kept in-frame beta chains. Each CDR3 protein gets just one entry, which takes the most common genes and DNA from the rows behind it. The sample table holds around 440,000 distinct CDR3 sequences, of which 15% to 19% were seen once. The biggest ten clones account for around 7.3% of the sample. The sample comprised blood. The source is a woman between 18 and 29 years old with Graves' hyperthyroidism.

This clonotype was picked up a small number of times. J is TRBJ2-1 and V is TRBV10-3; TRBD2 matches 8 bases. The CDR3 contains 15 residues. V shed 5 bases, J shed 2 bases, and the junction held 5 bases outside the gene matches. Germline V gives CDR1 ENHRY, CDR2 SYGVKD. CDR3 sequence (DNA): TGTGCCATCAGTCTGGCGGGAGGAACCTACAATGAGCAGTTCTTC. This encodes CAISLAGGTYNEQFF.

The J gene is TRBJ1-2, the V gene TRBV29-1; no reliable D call. Germline CDR1 SQVTM, CDR2 ANQGSEA. There are 11 residues in the CDR3. The V and J ends lost 1 base and 6 bases respectively, with 6 bases between them. DNA of the CDR3: TGCAGCGTTGAAGGCGGAGATGGCTACACCTTC. Translating it yields CSVEGGDGYTF.

This clonotype came up many times. The rearrangement links TRBV30 to TRBJ2-2; D might be TRBD1 (6 bases). The germline CDR1 and CDR2 sequences are GTSNPN and SVGIG (reference sequence). Trimming removed 5 bases from V and 6 bases from J, with 16 bases in between. This CDR3 has 14 amino acids. CDR3 amino acids: CAWYWLGGSGELFF. The CDR3 DNA reads TGTGCCTGGTATTGGCTAGGGGGATCCGGGGAGCTGTTTTTT.

This clonotype has only one observation. This may stem from a read error, because a much larger clone lies one nucleotide away. The CDR3 DNA reads as TGTGCCATTTTGGGGGCAGGGCGCGATACCGTACTGTGGGGCAATCAGCCCCAGCATTTT. Its protein product is CAILGAGRDTVLWGNQPQHF. The gene calls are TRBV11-1 and TRBJ1-5; D may be TRBD1 (6 bases). V was trimmed by 10 bases and J by 2 bases, leaving 33 bases between them. CDR1 and CDR2 (germline): SGHAT, FQDESV (reference sequence). The CDR3 sequence is 20 residues long.

Ten or more counts support this clonotype. The chain uses TRBV13 and TRBJ2-5, with D perhaps matching TRBD2 (6 bases). With 3 bases removed from V and 2 bases from J, the gap between germline ends came to 10 bases. CDR3 size: 14 residues. Per germline, CDR1 PRHDT and CDR2 FYEKMQ (reference sequence). CDR3 in amino acids: CASSFRDWQETQYF. CDR3 DNA: TGTGCCAGCAGCTTCCGGGACTGGCAAGAGACCCAGTACTTC. The whole variable domain, remainder taken from reference TRBV13 and TRBJ2-5, is AAGVIQSPRHLIKEKRETATLKCYPIPRHDTVYWYQQGPGQDPQFLISFYEKMQSDKGSIPDRFSAQQFSDYHSELNMSSLELGDSALYFCASSFRDWQETQYFGPGTRLLVL.

This chain links TRBV27 with TRBJ2-3; D is ambiguous. The CDR3 has 15 residues. CDR1 is MNHEY, CDR2 SMNVEV, per germline (reference sequence). Trimming shortened V by 3 bases and J by 4 bases, and 14 bases separated the two germline ends. As DNA, the CDR3 is TGTGCCAGCAGTTTTCAAACCACTAAGTCAGATACGCAGTATTTT. Its protein is CASSFQTTKSDTQYF.

The chain couples TRBV4-1 to TRBJ1-5; no firm D call. The CDR3 loop spans 15 amino acids. The germline gives CDR1 MGHRA, CDR2 YSYEKL. V dropped 3 bases and J dropped 6 bases, with 15 bases sitting between them. CDR3 DNA: TGCGCCAGCAGCCATATGGTGGGTCCGGGTCAGCCCCAGCATTTT. Translation gives CASSHMVGPGQPQHF.

The CDR3 loop is CASSITGLEGNEQFF. CDR3 coding DNA: TGTGCCAGTAGTATAACTGGACTAGAGGGGAATGAGCAGTTCTTC. The genes are TRBV19 and TRBJ2-1, with 7 bases that match TRBD2. Germline V lookup: CDR1 LNHDA, CDR2 SQIVND (reference sequence). This CDR3 is 15 amino acids long. The V and J ends lost 2 bases and 7 bases, in that order; junction bases with no gene match: 8.

Only a few counts were recorded for this clonotype. A read error is the likely source, as a far larger clone sits one nucleotide away. The chain carries TRBV12-3 or TRBV12-4 and TRBJ2-5; unclear D gene. CDR3 length: 11 amino acids. As DNA, the CDR3 is TGTGCCAGCAGTCTCGAGGAGACCCAGCACTTC. It encodes CASSLEETQHF.

Ten or more counts support this clonotype. V and J are TRBV11-2 and TRBJ1-3; maybe TRBD1 (5 bases). V was cut by 3 bases and J by 4 bases, with 13 bases left in between. This CDR3 contains 15 residues. Germline V gene lookup returns CDR1 SGHAT and CDR2 FQNNGV. The CDR3, as DNA: TGTGCCAGCAGCTTCCAGGCGGGGGTCGGAAACACCATATATTTT. Residues: CASSFQAGVGNTIYF. Full variable domain (outside the CDR3, taken from reference TRBV11-2 and TRBJ1-3): EAGVAQSPRYKIIEKRQSVAFWCNPISGHATLYWYQQILGQGPKLLIQFQNNGVVDDSQLPKDRFSAERLKGVDSTLKIQPAKLEDSAVYLCASSFQAGVGNTIYFGEGSWLTVV.

This clonotype was seen a handful of times. The chain recombines TRBV28 with TRBJ2-1, with 16 nucleotides matching TRBD2. With V trimmed by 6 bases and J by 1 base, 6 bases remained unmatched. CDR1 and CDR2 (germline): MDHEN, SYDVKM. The CDR3 runs 18 residues. In DNA, the CDR3 is TGTGCCAGCAGACCAGGGACTAGCGGGAGGGGGTCCTACAATGAGCAGTTCTTC. Its translation is CASRPGTSGRGSYNEQFF.

For this clonotype: A single base separates this from a much larger clone, so it may be a read error. V and J are TRBV10-3 and TRBJ1-3, with TRBD1 matching over 9 bases. V was clipped by 6 bases and J by 3 bases; unmatched bases: 15. This CDR3 is built from 18 residues. Germline assignment: CDR1 ENHRY and CDR2 SYGVKD. The CDR3 sequence is CAIRRDRASSAYGNTIYF. As DNA, the CDR3 is TGTGCCATCAGGAGGGACAGGGCCTCATCTGCCTATGGAAACACCATATATTTT.

This clonotype came up many times. The chain couples TRBV5-1 to TRBJ1-4; 7 nucleotides agree with TRBD1. The V and J ends lost 3 bases and 8 bases, in that order; junction bases with no gene match: 7. Germline CDR1 SGHRS, CDR2 YFSETQ. This CDR3 is built from 14 residues. The CDR3 DNA reads as TGCGCCAGCAGCTGGACAGGCCCCAACGAAAAACTGTTTTTT. Encoded protein: CASSWTGPNEKLFF.